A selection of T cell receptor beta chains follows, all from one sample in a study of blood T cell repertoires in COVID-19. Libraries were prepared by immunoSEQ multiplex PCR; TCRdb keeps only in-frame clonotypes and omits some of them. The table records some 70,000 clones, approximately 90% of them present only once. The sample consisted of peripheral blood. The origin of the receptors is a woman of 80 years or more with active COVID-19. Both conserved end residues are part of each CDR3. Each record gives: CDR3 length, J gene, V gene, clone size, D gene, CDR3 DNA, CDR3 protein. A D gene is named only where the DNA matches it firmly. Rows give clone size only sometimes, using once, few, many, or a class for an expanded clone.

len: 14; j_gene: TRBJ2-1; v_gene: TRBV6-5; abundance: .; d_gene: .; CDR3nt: TGTGCCAGCACTCTGGCGGGCCCTCTTTCTGAGCAGTTCTTC; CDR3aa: CASTLAGPLSEQFF
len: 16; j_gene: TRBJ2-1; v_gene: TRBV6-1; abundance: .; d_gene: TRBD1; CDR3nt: TGTGCCAGCAGTGAAGTTCCGGGACAGGGAGTTCATGAGCAGTTCTTC; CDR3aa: CASSEVPGQGVHEQFF
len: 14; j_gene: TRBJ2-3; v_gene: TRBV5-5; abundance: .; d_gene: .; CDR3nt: TGTGCCAGCAGCTTGGGGACTAGCACAGATACGCAGTATTTT; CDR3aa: CASSLGTSTDTQYF
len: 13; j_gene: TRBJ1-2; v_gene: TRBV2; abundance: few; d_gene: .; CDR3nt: TGTGCCAGCAGTGAGGGCCCCTCCTATGGCTACACCTTC; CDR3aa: CASSEGPSYGYTF
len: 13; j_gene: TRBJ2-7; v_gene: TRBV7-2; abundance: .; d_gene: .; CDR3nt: TGTGCCAGCAGCACCGGACAGAACTACGAGCAGTACTTC; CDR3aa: CASSTGQNYEQYF
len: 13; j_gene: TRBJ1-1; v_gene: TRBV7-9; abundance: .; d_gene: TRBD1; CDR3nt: TGTGCCAGCAGTCGTTCCGGGACAGGAAAAGCTTTCTTT; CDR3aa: CASSRSGTGKAFF
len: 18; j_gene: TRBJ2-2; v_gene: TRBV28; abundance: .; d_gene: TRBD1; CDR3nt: TGTGCCAGCAGTCTTCCGGTGGACAGGGGTTTTTGGGCCGGGGAGCTGTTTTTT; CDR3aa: CASSLPVDRGFWAGELFF
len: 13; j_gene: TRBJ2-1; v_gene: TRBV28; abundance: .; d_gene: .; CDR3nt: TGTGCCAGCAGTCCGCCACTATACAATGAGCAGTTCTTC; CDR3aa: CASSPPLYNEQFF
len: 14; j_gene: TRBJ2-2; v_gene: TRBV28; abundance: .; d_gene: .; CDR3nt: TGTGCCAGCAGGGGGCTTATTAACACCGGGGAGCTGTTTTTT; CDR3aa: CASRGLINTGELFF
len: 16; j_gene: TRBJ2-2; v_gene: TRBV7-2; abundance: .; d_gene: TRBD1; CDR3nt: TGTGCCAGCAGCGCACAGGGGTGGGCAAACACCGGGGAGCTGTTTTTT; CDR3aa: CASSAQGWANTGELFF
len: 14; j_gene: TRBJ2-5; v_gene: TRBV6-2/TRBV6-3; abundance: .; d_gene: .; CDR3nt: TGTGCCAGCAGTTACGGCGCAGGGCCAAAGACCCAGTACTTC; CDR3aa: CASSYGAGPKTQYF
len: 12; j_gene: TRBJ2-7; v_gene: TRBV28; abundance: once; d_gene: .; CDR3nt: TGTGCCAGCAGTTTAAGAGGGAGGGAGCAGTACTTC; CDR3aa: CASSLRGREQYF
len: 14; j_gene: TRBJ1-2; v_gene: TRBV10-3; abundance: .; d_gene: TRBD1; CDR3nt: TGTGCCATCAGTGAGTTCGCAGGGGGAGATGGCTACACCTTC; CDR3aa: CAISEFAGGDGYTF
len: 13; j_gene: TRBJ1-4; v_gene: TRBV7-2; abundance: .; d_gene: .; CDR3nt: TGTGCCAGCAGCTACCGACGAGGTGAAAAACTGTTTTTT; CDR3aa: CASSYRRGEKLFF
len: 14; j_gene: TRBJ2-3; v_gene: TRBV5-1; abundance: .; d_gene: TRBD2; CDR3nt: TGCGCCAGCAGGGGACTAGCGGGACTCGATACGCAGTATTTT; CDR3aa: CASRGLAGLDTQYF
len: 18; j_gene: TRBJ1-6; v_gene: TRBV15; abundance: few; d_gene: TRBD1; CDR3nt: TGTGCCACCAGCCCTCCTCGGACAGGGGGGAATTGGAATTCACCCCTCCACTTT; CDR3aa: CATSPPRTGGNWNSPLHF
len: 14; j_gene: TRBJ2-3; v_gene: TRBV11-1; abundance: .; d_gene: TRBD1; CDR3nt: TGTGCCAGCAGCCCCTGGCTGACAGGGGATACGCAGTATTTT; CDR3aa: CASSPWLTGDTQYF
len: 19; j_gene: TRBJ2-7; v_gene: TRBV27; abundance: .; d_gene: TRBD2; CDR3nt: TGTGCCAGCAGTTCCACCCACCGCCGACTAGCGGGAGGGCCTGGAGAGCAGTACTTC; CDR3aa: CASSSTHRRLAGGPGEQYF
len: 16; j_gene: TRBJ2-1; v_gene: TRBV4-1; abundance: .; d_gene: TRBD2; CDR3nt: TGCGCCAGCAGCCAAGATGCGGGAGGGTCCTACAATGAGCAGTTCTTC; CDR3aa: CASSQDAGGSYNEQFF
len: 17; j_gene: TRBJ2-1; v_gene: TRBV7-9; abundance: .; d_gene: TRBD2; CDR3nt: TGTGCCAGCAGCTCACAAAAGGGGCTAGCGGGAGTTAATGAGCAGTTCTTC; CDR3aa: CASSSQKGLAGVNEQFF
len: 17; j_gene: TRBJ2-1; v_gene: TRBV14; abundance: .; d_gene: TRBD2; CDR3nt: TGTGCCAGCAGCCGCCCTCGACTAGCGGGAGGATACAATGAGCAGTTCTTC; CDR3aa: CASSRPRLAGGYNEQFF
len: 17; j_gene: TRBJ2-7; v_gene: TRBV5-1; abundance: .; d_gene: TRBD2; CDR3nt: TGCGCCAGCAGCTTGTATTCGGGGGCTAGCGGGAACTACGAGCAGTACTTC; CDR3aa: CASSLYSGASGNYEQYF
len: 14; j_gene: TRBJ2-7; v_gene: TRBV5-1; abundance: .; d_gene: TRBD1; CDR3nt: TGCGCCAGCAACCTCCGGGACAGGGAGGACGAGCAGTACTTC; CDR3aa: CASNLRDREDEQYF